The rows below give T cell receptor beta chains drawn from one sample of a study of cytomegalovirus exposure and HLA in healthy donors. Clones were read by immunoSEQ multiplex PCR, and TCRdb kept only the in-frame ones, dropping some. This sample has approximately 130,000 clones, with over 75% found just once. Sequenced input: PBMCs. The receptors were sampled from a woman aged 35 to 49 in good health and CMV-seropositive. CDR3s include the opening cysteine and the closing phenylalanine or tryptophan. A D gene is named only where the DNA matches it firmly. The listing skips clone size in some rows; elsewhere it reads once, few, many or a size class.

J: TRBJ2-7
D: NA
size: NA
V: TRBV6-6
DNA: TGTGCCACCAGGGGGGGTTCCTACTACGAGCAGTACTTC
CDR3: CATRGGSYYEQYF

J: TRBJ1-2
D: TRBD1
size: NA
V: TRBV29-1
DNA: TGCAGCGTTACCGGACAGGGGTGGGGCTACACCTTC
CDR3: CSVTGQGWGYTF

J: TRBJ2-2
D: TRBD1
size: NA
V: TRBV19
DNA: TGTGCCAGTTCGAAACGGACAGGGATTACCAGCGCGAACACCGGGGAGCTGTTTTTT
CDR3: CASSKRTGITSANTGELFF

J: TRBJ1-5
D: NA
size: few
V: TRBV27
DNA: TGTGCCAGCCGGGGAGGGGTTTATAGCAATCAGCCCCAGCATTTT
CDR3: CASRGGVYSNQPQHF

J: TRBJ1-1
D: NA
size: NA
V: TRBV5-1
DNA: TGCGCCAGCAGCCCCCTCGCAGGGCGGAACACTGAAGCTTTCTTT
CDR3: CASSPLAGRNTEAFF

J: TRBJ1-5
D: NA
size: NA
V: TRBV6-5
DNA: TGTGCCAGCAGAAACACAGGCGGCAATCAGCCCCAGCATTTT
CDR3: CASRNTGGNQPQHF

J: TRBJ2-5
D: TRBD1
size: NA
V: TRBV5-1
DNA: TGCGCCAGCAGCTTTGGACAGGGGGAGACCCAGTACTTC
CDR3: CASSFGQGETQYF

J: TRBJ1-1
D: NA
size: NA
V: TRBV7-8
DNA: TGTGCCAGCAGCTTAAGCAGGGAAGCTTTCTTT
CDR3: CASSLSREAFF

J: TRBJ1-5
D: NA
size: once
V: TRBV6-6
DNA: TGTGCCAGCAGTCACAATCAGCCCCAGCATTTT
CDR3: CASSHNQPQHF

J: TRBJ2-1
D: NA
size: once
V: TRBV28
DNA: TGTGCCAGCAGTTCCGTAGAGGACAGACCCGAGCAGTTCTTC
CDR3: CASSSVEDRPEQFF

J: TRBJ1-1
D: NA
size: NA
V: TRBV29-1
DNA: TGCAGCGGAAAAAATACAGGGTCTGAAGCTTTCTTT
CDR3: CSGKNTGSEAFF

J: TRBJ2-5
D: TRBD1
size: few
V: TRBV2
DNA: TGTGCCAGCAGTGATCCGACAGGGGATCGGGAGACCCAGTACTTC
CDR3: CASSDPTGDRETQYF

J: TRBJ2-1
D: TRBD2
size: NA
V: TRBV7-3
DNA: TGTGCCAGCAGCTTACATTCCCGCCTGACTAGCGGGAGTTTGGGTTACAATGAGCAGTTCTTC
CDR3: CASSLHSRLTSGSLGYNEQFF

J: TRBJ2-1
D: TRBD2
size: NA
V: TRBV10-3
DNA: TGTGCCATCAGTGGGGATAGCGGGAGGGCCAATGAGCAGTTCTTC
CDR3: CAISGDSGRANEQFF

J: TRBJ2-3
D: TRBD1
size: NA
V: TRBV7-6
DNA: TGTGCCAGCAGCTTAGGGGGACAGGAACAAGATACGCAGTATTTT
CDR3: CASSLGGQEQDTQYF

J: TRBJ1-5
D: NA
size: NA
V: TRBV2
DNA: TGTGCCAGCAGTGAAGCTACGGTTCAGCCCCAGCATTTT
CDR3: CASSEATVQPQHF

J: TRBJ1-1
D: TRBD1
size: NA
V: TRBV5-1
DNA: TGCGCCAGCAGCCCCCGGTGGGACAGGCATAGCACTGAAGCTTTCTTT
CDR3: CASSPRWDRHSTEAFF

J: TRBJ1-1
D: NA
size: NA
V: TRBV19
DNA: TGTGCCAGCTACCCTTCACCCGAAAACACTGAAGCTTTCTTT
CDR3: CASYPSPENTEAFF

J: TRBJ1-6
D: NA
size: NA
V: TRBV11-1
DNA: TGTGCCAGCTCGAGAGGGAATAATTCACCCCTCCACTTT
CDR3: CASSRGNNSPLHF

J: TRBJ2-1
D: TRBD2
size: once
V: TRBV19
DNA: TGTGCCAGTACCCTAGCGGGGTTGATGAATGAGCAGTTCTTC
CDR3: CASTLAGLMNEQFF

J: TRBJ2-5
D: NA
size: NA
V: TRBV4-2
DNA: TGTGCCAGCAGCCAAGACGGGGGGACCCAGTACTTC
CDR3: CASSQDGGTQYF

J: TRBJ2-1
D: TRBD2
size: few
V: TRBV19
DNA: TGTGCCAGTAGAGCTCGGGGGGAGTTTTCCTACAATGAGCAGTTCTTC
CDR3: CASRARGEFSYNEQFF

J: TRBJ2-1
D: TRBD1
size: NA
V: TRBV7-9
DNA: TGTGCCAGCAGCTCCGCAGTCGGGACAGGGAGCTATGAGCAGTTCTTC
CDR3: CASSSAVGTGSYEQFF

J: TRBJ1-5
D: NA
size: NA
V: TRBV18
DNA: TGTGCCAGCTCACCTTCGACAAAGGAGGGCAATCAGCCCCAGCATTTT
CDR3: CASSPSTKEGNQPQHF

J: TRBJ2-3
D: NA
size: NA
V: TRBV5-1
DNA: TGCGCCAGCAGAAGCGAAGGGGGCACAGATACGCAGTATTTT
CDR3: CASRSEGGTDTQYF

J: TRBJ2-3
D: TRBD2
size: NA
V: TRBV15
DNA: TGTGCCACCAGCGGAGGGACTGGCGGGAGGGGAGATACGCAGTATTTT
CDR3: CATSGGTGGRGDTQYF

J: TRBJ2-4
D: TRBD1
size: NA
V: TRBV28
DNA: TGTGCCAGCAGTTACAGGGGTCCAGCCAAAAACATTCAGTACTTC
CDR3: CASSYRGPAKNIQYF